A selection of T cell receptor beta chains follows, all from one sample in a study of shared clonotypes between healthy human individuals. Only in-frame clones appear in the TCRdb table, and some are missing; sequencing was by immunoSEQ multiplex PCR. The table has some 2,100,000 clones, roughly 91% seen once. The sample consisted of naive CD8+ T cells from PBMCs. The source is a man aged 18 to 29 in good health. Some clones in this sample may be carry-over from other donors' samples. Both conserved end residues are part of each CDR3. The order of the fields is CDR3 length, J gene, D gene, clone size, V gene, CDR3 protein, CDR3 DNA. The D gene is left open where the match is weak. Size is stated for part of the rows, as once, few or many counts, or as a class when the clone is expanded.

>18|TRBJ2-3|TRBD1|NA|TRBV27
CASSLLGTGGPSTDTQYF
TGTGCCAGCAGTTTACTCGGGACAGGGGGTCCTAGCACAGATACGCAGTATTTT
>13|TRBJ1-4|NA|NA|TRBV2
CASSEVIGEKLFF
TGTGCCAGCAGTGAAGTTATCGGTGAAAAACTGTTTTTT
>13|TRBJ2-5|TRBD1|NA|TRBV19
CASSIRGLETQYF
TGTGCCAGTAGTATTAGGGGGCTGGAGACCCAGTACTTC
>16|TRBJ2-7|TRBD2|NA|TRBV2
CASGGLADRISYEQYF
TGTGCCAGCGGCGGACTAGCGGACCGTATATCCTACGAGCAGTACTTC
>14|TRBJ1-2|NA|once|TRBV29-1
CSVEEKGRLYGYTF
TGCAGCGTTGAGGAGAAGGGGCGGCTTTATGGCTACACCTTC
>18|TRBJ2-5|TRBD2|NA|TRBV7-8
CASSLGSGSDLGGETQYF
TGTGCCAGCAGCTTAGGGAGCGGGAGCGACCTTGGGGGAGAGACCCAGTACTTC
>14|TRBJ1-2|NA|NA|TRBV5-6
CASSLVGRSYGYTF
TGTGCCAGCAGCTTGGTTGGACGGAGCTATGGCTACACCTTC
>13|TRBJ2-7|NA|NA|TRBV5-1
CASSFGEAYEQYF
TGCGCCAGCAGCTTTGGGGAAGCCTACGAGCAGTACTTC
>14|TRBJ2-7|NA|once|TRBV5-1
CASSLGTGTYEQYF
TGCGCCAGCAGCTTGGGTACGGGGACCTACGAGCAGTACTTC
>13|TRBJ2-7|NA|once|TRBV12-5
CASAVGASYEQYF
TGTGCTAGTGCGGTGGGCGCCTCCTACGAGCAGTACTTC
>14|TRBJ2-3|NA|NA|TRBV11-2
CASSLAGGSDTQYF
TGTGCCAGCAGCTTAGCTGGGGGCTCAGATACGCAGTATTTT
>13|TRBJ1-1|NA|NA|TRBV9
CASSPGLNTEAFF
TGTGCCAGCAGCCCGGGTCTGAACACTGAAGCTTTCTTT
>14|TRBJ2-3|TRBD2|NA|TRBV30
CAWQPGLATDTQYF
TGTGCCTGGCAACCGGGACTAGCGACCGATACGCAGTATTTT
>14|TRBJ2-7|NA|NA|TRBV13
CASSFYDSVNEQYF
TGTGCCAGCAGCTTTTACGATAGCGTCAACGAGCAGTACTTC
>15|TRBJ2-7|NA|NA|TRBV7-2
CASSSPGQVSYEQYF
TGTGCCAGCAGCTCGCCGGGACAAGTGTCCTACGAGCAGTACTTC
>16|TRBJ1-1|NA|NA|TRBV7-2
CASSLVGRGYGAEAFF
TGTGCCAGCAGCTTAGTCGGCAGGGGATATGGGGCTGAAGCTTTCTTT
>18|TRBJ1-1|NA|NA|TRBV10-3
CAISESKFGGPMNTEAFF
TGTGCCATCAGTGAGTCGAAATTCGGGGGGCCCATGAACACTGAAGCTTTCTTT
>15|TRBJ1-5|NA|NA|TRBV6-6
CASSYGDISNQPQHF
TGTGCCAGCAGTTACGGGGATATTTCGAATCAGCCCCAGCATTTT
>17|TRBJ1-4|NA|NA|TRBV7-9
CASSLYSGRGFNEKLFF
TGTGCCAGCAGCTTATATTCGGGACGGGGTTTTAATGAAAAACTGTTTTTT
>13|TRBJ2-5|NA|NA|TRBV21-1
CASSKGGVETQYF
TGTGCCAGCAGCAAAGGCGGGGTAGAGACCCAGTACTTC
>16|TRBJ2-1|TRBD2|NA|TRBV7-9
CASSLVGGSINNEQFF
TGTGCCAGCAGCTTAGTGGGCGGGAGTATAAACAATGAGCAGTTCTTC
>18|TRBJ2-3|NA|NA|TRBV5-6
CASSFLLLTGDSTDTQYF
TGTGCCAGCAGCTTCCTCCTCCTGACTGGGGATAGCACAGATACGCAGTATTTT
>14|TRBJ1-1|TRBD1|NA|TRBV9
CASSVRDRVTEAFF
TGTGCCAGCAGCGTCCGGGACAGGGTCACTGAAGCTTTCTTT
>14|TRBJ2-7|TRBD1|NA|TRBV9
CASSPGTVSYEQYF
TGTGCCAGCAGCCCAGGGACAGTCAGCTACGAGCAGTACTTC
>14|TRBJ1-5|TRBD1|NA|TRBV7-8
CASSLDRGGQPQHF
TGTGCCAGCAGCTTAGACAGGGGGGGGCAGCCCCAGCATTTT
>17|TRBJ2-5|TRBD2|NA|TRBV11-2
CASSTLGTTQYQETQYF
TGTGCCAGCAGCACACTAGGGACTACACAGTACCAAGAGACCCAGTACTTC
>12|TRBJ2-3|NA|NA|TRBV5-1
CASSQGGDTQYF
TGCGCCAGCAGCCAGGGAGGAGATACGCAGTATTTT
>14|TRBJ2-4|TRBD2|NA|TRBV23-1
CASSLPWEGNIQYF
TGCGCCAGCAGTCTCCCTTGGGAGGGAAACATTCAGTACTTC
>13|TRBJ1-4|NA|NA|TRBV27
CASSFYRDEKLFF
TGTGCCAGCAGTTTCTACAGGGATGAAAAACTGTTTTTT
>16|TRBJ2-1|TRBD2|NA|TRBV7-9
CASSLAAGGPDYEQFF
TGTGCCAGCAGCTTAGCAGCGGGAGGGCCGGACTATGAGCAGTTCTTC
>14|TRBJ1-5|NA|NA|TRBV27
CASSPRSADQPQHF
TGTGCCAGCAGTCCCCGAAGCGCCGATCAGCCCCAGCATTTT
>16|TRBJ1-1|NA|NA|TRBV28
CASSPLSGPRFTEAFF
TGTGCCAGCAGTCCACTTTCCGGGCCCCGATTCACTGAAGCTTTCTTT
>14|TRBJ1-4|TRBD1|NA|TRBV28
CASSWDRENEKLFF
TGTGCCAGCAGTTGGGACAGAGAAAATGAAAAACTGTTTTTT
>14|TRBJ2-7|NA|NA|TRBV28
CASSHEGTPIEQYF
TGTGCCAGCAGTCACGAGGGGACTCCCATTGAGCAGTACTTC
>15|TRBJ2-1|NA|NA|TRBV19
CASSITGSSYNEQFF
TGTGCCAGTAGTATTACAGGGAGCTCCTACAATGAGCAGTTCTTC
>12|TRBJ1-1|NA|NA|TRBV25-1
CASSEGLTEAFF
TGTGCCAGCAGTGAAGGGCTTACTGAAGCTTTCTTT
>15|TRBJ1-5|TRBD1|NA|TRBV6-5
CASSRTGANNQPQHF
TGTGCCAGCAGTCGGACAGGGGCCAACAATCAGCCCCAGCATTTT
>15|TRBJ2-1|NA|NA|TRBV9
CASSVVATRINEQFF
TGTGCCAGCAGCGTAGTGGCGACTAGGATCAATGAGCAGTTCTTC
>15|TRBJ2-2|TRBD1|NA|TRBV5-6
CASSSGTGAAGELFF
TGTGCCAGCAGCTCCGGGACAGGGGCGGCCGGGGAGCTGTTTTTT
>15|TRBJ2-3|TRBD1|NA|TRBV27
CASSSRQGLTDTQYF
TGTGCCAGCAGTTCCCGACAGGGGCTCACAGATACGCAGTATTTT
>18|TRBJ2-3|TRBD1|NA|TRBV15
CATSSRDRDGDGADTQYF
TGTGCCACCAGCAGCCGGGACAGGGACGGGGATGGAGCAGATACGCAGTATTTT
>12|TRBJ2-7|NA|NA|TRBV10-1
CASSEVRGEQYF
TGCGCCAGCAGTGAGGTACGGGGGGAGCAGTACTTC
>17|TRBJ2-3|NA|NA|TRBV15
CATSRDLVGNGADTQYF
TGTGCCACCAGCAGAGATTTGGTGGGGAATGGGGCAGATACGCAGTATTTT
>14|TRBJ1-1|NA|NA|TRBV7-9
CASSLADKNTEAFF
TGTGCCAGCAGCTTAGCGGATAAGAACACTGAAGCTTTCTTT
>13|TRBJ1-2|NA|NA|TRBV28
CASSPDSLYGYTF
TGTGCCAGCAGCCCGGACAGCCTCTATGGCTACACCTTC
>14|TRBJ1-4|NA|NA|TRBV19
CASSRGPFAEKLFF
TGTGCCAGTAGTAGGGGTCCCTTTGCGGAAAAACTGTTTTTT
>14|TRBJ2-7|NA|NA|TRBV28
CASSFADSSYEQYF
TGTGCCAGCAGTTTCGCGGACAGCTCCTACGAGCAGTACTTC
>14|TRBJ2-7|TRBD1|NA|TRBV10-1
CATPGDRGIHEQYF
TGCGCCACCCCCGGGGACAGGGGGATCCACGAGCAGTACTTC
>15|TRBJ2-1|TRBD1|NA|TRBV27
CASYDGTAAYNEQFF
TGTGCCAGCTATGATGGGACAGCTGCATACAATGAGCAGTTCTTC